This TCR beta chain was observed in a study of shared clonotypes between healthy human individuals. The CDR3 is made up of 17 amino acids. V gave up 2 bases and J gave up 3 bases; unmatched junction bases: 11. Germline V lookup: CDR1 SGHKS, CDR2 YYEKEE (reference sequence). The table came from immunoSEQ multiplex PCR; TCRdb's copy has only in-frame clones and leaves some out. The sample consists of over 2 million clones, roughly 94% of them appearing once. CD45RO negativity and positive selection for CCR7 defined naive CD8 cells, a population that excluded terminally differentiated effector memory CD45RA+ cells.

V gene TRBV5-5 combines with J gene TRBJ2-4; 7 bases align to TRBD1. The clonotype comes from a man younger than 30 in good health. Sequencing was carried out using naive CD8+ T cells sorted from blood. The CDR3 here is CASSFDRVRLDKNIQYF. Written as DNA, the CDR3 is TGTGCCAGCAGCTTCGACAGGGTTCGGTTGGACAAAAACATTCAGTACTTC. Full variable domain (missing parts from reference TRBV5-5 and TRBJ2-4): DAGVTQSPTHLIKTRGQQVTLRCSPISGHKSVSWYQQVLGQGPQFIFQYYEKEERGRGNFPDRFSARQFPNYSSELNVNALLLGDSALYLCASSFDRVRLDKNIQYFGAGTRLSVL.